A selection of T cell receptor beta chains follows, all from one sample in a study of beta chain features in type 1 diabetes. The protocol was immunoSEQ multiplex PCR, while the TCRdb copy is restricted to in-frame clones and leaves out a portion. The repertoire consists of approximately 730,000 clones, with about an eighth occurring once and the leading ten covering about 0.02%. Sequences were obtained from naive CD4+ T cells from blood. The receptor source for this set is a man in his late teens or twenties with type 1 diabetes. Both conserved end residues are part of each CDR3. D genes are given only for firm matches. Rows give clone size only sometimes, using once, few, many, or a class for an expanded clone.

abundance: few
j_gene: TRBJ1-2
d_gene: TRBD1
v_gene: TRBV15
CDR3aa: CATSGDRATHYGYTF
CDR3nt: TGTGCCACCAGCGGCGACAGGGCCACCCACTATGGCTACACCTTC

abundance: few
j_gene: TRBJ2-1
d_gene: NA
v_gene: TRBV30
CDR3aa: CAWSIGTPSYNEQFF
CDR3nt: TGTGCCTGGAGTATCGGGACTCCGTCCTACAATGAGCAGTTCTTC

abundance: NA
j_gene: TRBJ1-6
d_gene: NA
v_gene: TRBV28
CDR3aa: CASSPYNSPLHF
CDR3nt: TGTGCCAGCAGTCCTTATAATTCACCCCTCCACTTT

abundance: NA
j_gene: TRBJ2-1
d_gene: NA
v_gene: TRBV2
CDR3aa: CASMGYNEQFF
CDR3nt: TGTGCCAGCATGGGGTACAATGAGCAGTTCTTC

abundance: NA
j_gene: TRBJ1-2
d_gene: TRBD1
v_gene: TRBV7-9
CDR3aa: CASSLAHGQGGYGYTF
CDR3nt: TGTGCCAGCAGCTTAGCTCACGGACAGGGCGGCTATGGCTACACCTTC

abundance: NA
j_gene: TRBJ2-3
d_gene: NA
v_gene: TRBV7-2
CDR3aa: CASSSVWGTNTDTQYF
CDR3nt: TGTGCCAGCAGCTCGGTGTGGGGTACCAACACAGATACGCAGTATTTT

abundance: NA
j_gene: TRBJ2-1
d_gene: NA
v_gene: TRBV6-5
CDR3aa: CASSPRDSRYNEQFF
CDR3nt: TGTGCCAGCAGCCCCCGGGACTCCAGATACAATGAGCAGTTCTTC

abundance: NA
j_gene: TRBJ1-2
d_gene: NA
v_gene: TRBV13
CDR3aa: CASSLAEAKYGYTF
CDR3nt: TGTGCCAGCAGCTTGGCAGAAGCAAAGTATGGCTACACCTTC

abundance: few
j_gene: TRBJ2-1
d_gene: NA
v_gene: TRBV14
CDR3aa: CASSQGQTDRRAYNEQFF
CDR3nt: TGTGCCAGCAGCCAAGGGCAGACAGACCGCCGGGCCTACAATGAGCAGTTCTTC

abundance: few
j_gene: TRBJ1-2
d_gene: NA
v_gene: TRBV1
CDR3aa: CTSSPVSVYGYTF
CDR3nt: TGCACCAGCAGCCCAGTTAGTGTCTATGGCTACACCTTC

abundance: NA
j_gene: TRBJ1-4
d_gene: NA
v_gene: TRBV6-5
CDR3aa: CASSQTATNEKLFF
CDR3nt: TGTGCCAGCAGCCAGACGGCAACTAATGAAAAACTGTTTTTT

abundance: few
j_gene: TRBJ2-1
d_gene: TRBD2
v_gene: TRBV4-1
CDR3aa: CASSQSFRTSGDYNEQFF
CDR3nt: TGCGCCAGCAGCCAATCCTTTAGGACTAGCGGGGACTACAATGAGCAGTTCTTC

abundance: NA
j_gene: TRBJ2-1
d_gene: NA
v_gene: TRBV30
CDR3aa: CAWRPRSPYNEQFF
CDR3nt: TGTGCCTGGAGACCCAGATCACCTTACAATGAGCAGTTCTTC

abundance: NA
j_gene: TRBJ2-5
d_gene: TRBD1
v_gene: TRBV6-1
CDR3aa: CASSRDRERETQYF
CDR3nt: TGTGCCAGCAGTCGGGACAGGGAGAGGGAGACCCAGTACTTC

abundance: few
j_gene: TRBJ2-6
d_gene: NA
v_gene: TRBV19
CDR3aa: CASSSQAPDSGANVLTF
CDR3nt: TGTGCCAGTAGTAGCCAGGCGCCCGACTCTGGGGCCAACGTCCTGACTTTC

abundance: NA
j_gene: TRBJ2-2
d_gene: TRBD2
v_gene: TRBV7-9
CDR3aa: CASSLAWTSGLNTGELFF
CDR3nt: TGTGCCAGCAGCTTAGCCTGGACTAGCGGGTTAAACACCGGGGAGCTGTTTTTT

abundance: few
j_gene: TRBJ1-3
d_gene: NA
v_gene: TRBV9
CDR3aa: CASSVEAVNSGNTIYF
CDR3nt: TGTGCCAGCAGCGTAGAAGCCGTCAACTCTGGAAACACCATATATTTT

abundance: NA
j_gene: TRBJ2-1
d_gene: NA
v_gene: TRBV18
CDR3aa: CASSPGERAEQFF
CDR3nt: TGTGCCAGCTCACCAGGGGAACGGGCCGAGCAGTTCTTC